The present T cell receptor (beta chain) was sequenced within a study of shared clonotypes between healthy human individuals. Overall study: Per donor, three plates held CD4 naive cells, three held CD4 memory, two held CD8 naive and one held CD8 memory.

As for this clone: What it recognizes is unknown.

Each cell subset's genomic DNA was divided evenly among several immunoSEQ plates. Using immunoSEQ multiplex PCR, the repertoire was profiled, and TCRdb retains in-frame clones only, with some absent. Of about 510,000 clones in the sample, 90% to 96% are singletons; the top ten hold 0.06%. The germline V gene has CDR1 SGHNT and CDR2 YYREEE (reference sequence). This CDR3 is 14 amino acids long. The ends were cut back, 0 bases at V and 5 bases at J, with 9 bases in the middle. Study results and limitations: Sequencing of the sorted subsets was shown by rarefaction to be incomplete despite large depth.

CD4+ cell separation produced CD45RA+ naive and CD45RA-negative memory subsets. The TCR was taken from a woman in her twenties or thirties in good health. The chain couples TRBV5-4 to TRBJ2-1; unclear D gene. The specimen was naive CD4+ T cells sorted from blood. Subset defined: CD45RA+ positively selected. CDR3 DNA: TGTGCCAGCAGCTTGGTCGAGCCAAACAATGAGCAGTTCTTC. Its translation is CASSLVEPNNEQFF. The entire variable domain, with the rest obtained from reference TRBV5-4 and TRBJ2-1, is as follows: ETGVTQSPTHLIKTRGQQVTLRCSSQSGHNTVSWYQQALGQGPQFIFQYYREEENGRGNFPPRFSGLQFPNYSSELNVNALELDDSALYLCASSLVEPNNEQFFGPGTRLTVL.